This entry concerns a single TCR beta chain. Its antigen is still unknown. The record has no base qualities; no much larger clone is one base away. The data derive from a study of blood T cell repertoires in COVID-19 (dated by TCRdb to about 2020). Background for the entire study: The collaborator samples originated in the United States, Italy and Spain and spanned the acute and convalescent phases of COVID-19. Where available, HLA class I and class II types were obtained from metadata supplied by the sample provider rather than from assay-based typing. The material from the prospective study consisted of cDNA or gDNA derived from T cells, B-cell-depleted T cells, or PBMCs. Subjects who had been exposed to COVID-19, were actively infected with it, or had recovered from it provided the deeply sampled blood TCRbeta repertoires that made up the dataset. The repertoires were released in a freely available public database meant as a resource for research on the immune response to SARS-CoV-2. The samples were drawn from the first 160 participants of the ongoing ImmuneRACE study and from about 1,200 subjects provided by 6 global collaborators. Sample metadata almost always included a de-identified subject ID, COVID-19 status, age in years and sex. The paper as a whole reports these results and caveats: Clinical and demographic metadata were provided uncurated, with the amount varying by source and participant.

TCRbeta CDR3 regions were amplified from genomic DNA by means of the immunoSEQ Assay, a bias-controlled multiplex PCR. Concerning the study's data processing: The number of nucleated cells in each sample was estimated from the amplification of reference gene primers within the assay. Sequence reads were collapsed and filtered to measure the absolute abundance of every unique TCRbeta CDR3 rearrangement. For each sample, productive Simpson clonality was calculated as the square root of Simpson's diversity index across productive rearrangements. Sourced from immuneACCESS, this table was stored by TCRdb with only in-frame sequences that have V and J called. A share of the clones is absent; for the studies checked, an unresolved V gene accounts for under half, and the remainder has no known explanation. The DNA was the basis for D and trimming; V, J and clone size are from that table. The sample table contains approximately 100,000 clones; only one count was recorded for 87% of them. Clones ranked in the top ten supply around 14% of the sample.

Collaborating institutions collected whole blood in K2EDTA tubes following their own protocols. For TCRbeta analysis, collaborator samples were shipped as frozen whole blood, as isolated PBMCs, or as DNA extracted from either sample type. Measured from the cysteine to the phenylalanine, the CDR3 is 17 residues long. The sequence is cut down to CDR3 DNA, 51 bases in frame from base 1. From V the trimming removes 2 bases and from J it removes 2 bases, while the gene matches leave 3 bases of the junction unaccounted for. Based on the germline V gene (reference sequence), the CDR1 and CDR2 sequences are LGHDT and YNNKEL.

The sample consisted of peripheral blood. The chain couples TRBV3-1 (or the pseudogene TRBV3-2) to TRBJ2-3; TRBD2 matches 14 bases in the middle. This sequence was found in a man aged 50 to 59 with acute or convalescent COVID-19. This receptor has the CDR3 CASSQPGLAGVTDTQYF. The DNA sequence reads TGTGCCAGCAGCCAACCGGGACTAGCGGGAGTCACAGATACGCAGTATTTT.